This T cell receptor (beta chain) was recovered during a study of cytomegalovirus exposure and HLA in healthy donors. The PCR had 60 Vbeta and 13 Jbeta primers. Sequencing used immunoSEQ multiplex PCR; TCRdb keeps in-frame clones, though not all of them. Its table lists some 110,000 clones. The V segment lost 4 bases and the J segment 5 bases; nucleotides outside the gene matches: 9. The CDR3 consists of 16 residues. Germline V gene lookup returns CDR1 MNHNS and CDR2 SASEGT. Sequencing input: PBMCs. The chain uses TRBV6-1 and TRBJ1-5; 9 positions match TRBD1. The TCR comes from a man aged 40-55 years in good health and CMV-seropositive. This chain's CDR3 is CASSVNEQGAYQPQHF. The CDR3 DNA is TGTGCCAGCAGTGTAAACGAACAGGGGGCCTATCAGCCCCAGCATTTT.